The 30 T cell receptor beta chains given below trace back to one sample, sequenced in a study of OX40 agonist ivuxolimab in advanced cancers. Repertoires were generated with immunoSEQ multiplex PCR, while TCRdb's copy carries only in-frame clones and drops some. The sample holds around 49,000 clones, 85% to 90% seen once. The sequences come from CD4+ or CD8+ T cells sorted from blood, collected in a trial of the OX40 agonist ivuxolimab. The receptors shown here come from an adult with an advanced solid tumor such as melanoma, head and neck, liver or kidney cancer.

The CDR3 protein is CASSPLAGLSNQPQHF. The CDR3 DNA reads TGTGCCAGCAGCCCCTTAGCCGGGTTAAGCAATCAGCCCCAGCATTTT. This sequence joins TRBV11-2 and TRBJ1-5; no clear D gene. Germline V gene data show CDR1 as SGHAT and CDR2 as FQNNGV. The CDR3 covers 16 residues. Trimming pared 5 bases from V and 1 base from J, leaving 15 bases between. The full variable domain, rest sourced from reference TRBV11-2 and TRBJ1-5, is EAGVAQSPRYKIIEKRQSVAFWCNPISGHATLYWYQQILGQGPKLLIQFQNNGVVDDSQLPKDRFSAERLKGVDSTLKIQPAKLEDSAVYLCASSPLAGLSNQPQHFGDGTRLSIL.

J is TRBJ1-1 and V is TRBV9; 9 nucleotides align to TRBD1. Unmatched junction bases numbered 6, after V lost 5 bases and J lost 4 bases. Germline V CDR1 and CDR2: SGDLS, YYNGEE. This CDR3 spans 14 amino acids. CDR3 amino acids: CASRGTGLGTEAFF. The CDR3 coding sequence is TGTGCCAGCAGGGGGACAGGGCTCGGCACTGAAGCTTTCTTT.

In this sample, this clone turned up a few times. The chain carries TRBV27 and TRBJ1-2; D unclear. This CDR3 has 12 residues. Germline-derived CDR1 and CDR2 are MNHEY and SMNVEV (reference sequence). Trimming took off 6 bases at V and 7 bases at J, with 12 bases between the two ends. CDR3: CASSPGPSGYTF. CDR3 nucleotide sequence: TGTGCCAGCAGCCCCGGACCTTCTGGCTACACCTTC.

The chain recombines TRBV7-9 with TRBJ2-2, with TRBD2 matching 7 bases. The CDR3 contains 17 residues. With 5 bases clipped from V and 0 bases from J, the junction kept 9 bases outside the gene matches. Germline values: CDR1 SEHNR, CDR2 FQNEAQ (reference sequence). DNA of the CDR3: TGTGCCAGCAGCCTCCCGACTAGCTCACCGAACACCGGGGAGCTGTTTTTT. It specifies CASSLPTSSPNTGELFF.

The chain uses TRBV5-4 and TRBJ2-2; 8 bases are shared with TRBD1. Per the germline V gene, CDR1 is SGHNT and CDR2 is YYREEE (reference sequence). The V and J ends lost 4 bases and 5 bases, in that order; junction bases with no gene match: 4. The CDR3 has 14 amino acids. CDR3 bases: TGTGCCAGCAGCCTTACAGGGGGGACCGGGGAGCTGTTTTTT. Protein sequence: CASSLTGGTGELFF.

This clone came up once. The chain combines TRBV6-5 with TRBJ2-7; D gene ambiguous. V lost 3 bases, J lost 3 bases, and 9 bases lay in between. Germline CDR1 MNHEY, CDR2 SVGAGI. The CDR3 spans 13 residues. The CDR3 spells CASSYSQFYEQYF. The CDR3 nucleotides are TGTGCCAGCAGTTATTCACAGTTCTACGAGCAGTACTTC.

The CDR3, as DNA: TGTGCCAGCAGCGTAGCCCGCACCTATGGCTACACCTTC. Its translation is CASSVARTYGYTF. The rearrangement joins TRBV9 to TRBJ1-2, with D unresolved. V was clipped by 0 bases and J by 4 bases, with 7 bases between them. The CDR3 has 13 residues. Germline CDR1 is SGDLS and CDR2 is YYNGEE.

The rearrangement uses TRBV5-5 and TRBJ2-7, with D perhaps given as TRBD1 or TRBD2 (5 bases each). V was pared by 2 bases and J by 4 bases, with 13 bases between. CDR1 and CDR2 (germline): SGHKS, YYEKEE (reference sequence). The CDR3 spans 14 residues. The CDR3 nucleotides read TGTGCCAGCAGCTTCCTACCGGGGCCTTACGAGCAGTACTTC. This gives the protein CASSFLPGPYEQYF. Using reference TRBV5-5 and TRBJ2-7 for the parts outside the CDR3, the full variable domain is DAGVTQSPTHLIKTRGQQVTLRCSPISGHKSVSWYQQVLGQGPQFIFQYYEKEERGRGNFPDRFSARQFPNYSSELNVNALLLGDSALYLCASSFLPGPYEQYFGPGTRLTVT.

The table lists this clone with a few counts. Other DNA sequences of this sample code for an identical CDR3. CDR3 sequence reads: CASSQAGTGSYEQYF. CDR3 bases: TGCGCCAGCAGCCAAGCCGGGACGGGCTCCTACGAGCAGTACTTC. This rearrangement joins TRBV4-3 to TRBJ2-7; D may match TRBD1 or TRBD2 (5 bases each). The CDR3 length is 15 residues. The germline CDR1 and CDR2 sequences are LGHNA and YSLEER. V was clipped by 1 base and J by 0 bases, with 10 bases between them.

This clone was observed a single time. The chain is built from TRBV19 and TRBJ1-1, with 10 bases identical to TRBD1. The junction had 2 bases not matched to a gene; V was cut back by 3 bases and J by 4 bases. Germline loops: CDR1 LNHDA, CDR2 SQIVND (reference sequence). CDR3 length: 14 amino acids. CDR3 bases: TGTGCCAGTAGTATCTGGACAGGGGGCACTGAAGCTTTCTTT. Translating gives CASSIWTGGTEAFF.

V is TRBV9 and J is TRBJ1-1; D is possibly TRBD1 (6 bases). V lost 4 bases and J lost 7, with 17 bases in between. Germline CDR1 reads SGDLS; CDR2 reads YYNGEE. The CDR3 loop spans 14 amino acids. The CDR3 sequence is CASSPRQVPFEAFF. Here the CDR3 DNA reads TGTGCCAGCAGCCCCCGACAGGTCCCATTTGAAGCTTTCTTT.

This sequence joins TRBV15 and TRBJ2-1; 8 nucleotides align to TRBD2. CDR1 is LNHNV and CDR2 is YYDKDF in the germline V gene (reference sequence). V lost 0 bases to trimming and J lost 8 bases; unmatched junction nucleotides: 0. This CDR3 has 13 residues. CDR3: CATSRELADEQFF. The CDR3, as DNA: TGTGCCACCAGCAGAGAACTAGCGGATGAGCAGTTCTTC. The variable domain in full, with the rest retrieved from reference TRBV15 and TRBJ2-1, is DAMVIQNPRYQVTQFGKPVTLSCSQTLNHNVMYWYQQKSSQAPKLLFHYYDKDFNNEADTPDNFQSRRPNTSFCFLDIRSPGLGDTAMYLCATSRELADEQFFGPGTRLTVL.

The chain combines TRBV15 with TRBJ1-4; D is possibly TRBD1 (6 bases). The germline gives CDR1 LNHNV, CDR2 YYDKDF (reference sequence). V lost 6 bases and J 5 bases, leaving 16 bases between the germline ends. The CDR3 covers 15 residues. The CDR3 region has the DNA TGTGCCACCAGACCTTCACAGGGCGCCAATGAAAAACTGTTTTTT. As protein: CATRPSQGANEKLFF.

The genes are TRBV4-3 and TRBJ1-1; D possibly corresponds to TRBD1 (6 bases). This CDR3 region has 18 residues. Trimming took off 1 base at V and 3 bases at J, with 21 bases between the two ends. Germline CDR1 reads LGHNA; CDR2 reads YSLEER. This chain's CDR3 is CASSQGTGGRSSDTEAFF. The CDR3 bases are TGCGCCAGCAGCCAAGGCACGGGGGGGCGTAGTTCGGACACTGAAGCTTTCTTT.

The chain combines TRBV28 with TRBJ2-3; 9 bases are shared with TRBD1. This CDR3 contains 22 residues. Germline V gives CDR1 MDHEN, CDR2 SYDVKM. The V gene end was trimmed by 4 bases and the J gene end by 2 bases; junction bases not matched to a gene: 25. Here the CDR3 reads CASSSPILIPGQGIPNTDTQYF. CDR3 nucleotides: TGTGCCAGCAGTTCCCCGATCCTTATACCGGGACAGGGAATCCCTAACACAGATACGCAGTATTTT.

The gene calls are TRBV7-9 and TRBJ1-2, with a possible D match to TRBD1 (5 bases). Germline V gene lookup returns CDR1 SEHNR and CDR2 FQNEAQ (reference sequence). This CDR3 is 12 amino acids long. Trimming left V 6 bases short and J 8 bases short, with 13 bases between. The CDR3 region is CASSFQGGGYTF. For the CDR3, the DNA is TGTGCCAGCAGTTTCCAGGGAGGAGGCTACACCTTC.

The chain combines TRBV6-6 with TRBJ2-5; 8 nucleotides line up with TRBD1. CDR3 length: 16 residues. The junction had 9 bases not matched to a gene; V was cut back by 6 bases and J by 0 bases. Germline V gene lookup returns CDR1 MNHNY and CDR2 SVGAGI (reference sequence). The CDR3 here is CASSPGQGPYQETQYF. In DNA, the CDR3 is TGTGCCAGCAGCCCTGGACAGGGACCCTACCAAGAGACCCAGTACTTC.

The rearrangement uses TRBV6-5 and TRBJ1-1; no reliable D call. This CDR3 has 13 residues. From germline, CDR1 is MNHEY and CDR2 SVGAGI. V lost 2 bases and J lost 1, with 5 bases in between. Here the CDR3 DNA reads TGTGCCAGCAGTTACGCGGAGAACACTGAAGCTTTCTTT. Translated, it gives CASSYAENTEAFF.

V is TRBV18 and J is TRBJ2-7; 8 bases match TRBD1. The trim removed 1 base at V and 10 bases at J, leaving 15 bases unmatched. The CDR3 has 16 residues. CDR1 and CDR2 from the germline V gene are KGHSH and LQKENI. CDR3 loop: CASSPRLGQELLIQYF. The CDR3, as DNA: TGTGCCAGCTCACCACGCCTGGGACAGGAGCTACTAATACAGTACTTC.

The rearrangement links TRBV7-8 to TRBJ2-5, with 7 bases matching TRBD2. Unmatched junction bases numbered 19, after V lost 6 bases and J lost 3 bases. The CDR3 extends over 18 amino acids. Looked up from germline, CDR1 is SGHVS and CDR2 is FQNEAQ. The CDR3 spells CASSYFGEGVAPKETQYF. Written as DNA, the CDR3 is TGTGCCAGCAGTTACTTCGGGGAGGGAGTTGCGCCGAAAGAGACCCAGTACTTC. Full variable domain (missing parts from reference TRBV7-8 and TRBJ2-5): GAGVSQSPRYKVAKRGQDVALRCDPISGHVSLFWYQQALGQGPEFLTYFQNEAQLDKSGLPSDRFFAERPEGSVSTLKIQRTQQEDSAVYLCASSYFGEGVAPKETQYFGPGTRLLVL.

J is TRBJ2-7 and V is TRBV6-4; D unresolved. The germline CDR1 and CDR2 sequences are MRHNA and SNTAGT. The CDR3 has 13 amino acids. V lost 10 bases and J 4 bases, leaving 17 bases between the germline ends. This CDR3 reads CATLMDLIYEQYF. In DNA, the CDR3 is TGTGCCACCCTGATGGATTTAATATACGAGCAGTACTTC.

The chain carries TRBV5-4 and TRBJ2-7; D is perhaps TRBD2 (5 bases). Germline V gene data show CDR1 as SGHNT and CDR2 as YYREEE (reference sequence). V lost 2 bases to trimming and J lost 3 bases, with 9 bases between them. CDR3 length equals 13 residues. The CDR3 is CASSLGLNYEQYF. In nucleotides, the CDR3 is TGTGCCAGCAGCTTAGGACTGAACTACGAGCAGTACTTC.

The chain employs TRBV19 and TRBJ1-5; TRBD1 is a possible D gene (5 bases). The V and J ends lost 10 bases and 1 base respectively, with 17 bases between them. The CDR3 consists of 15 residues. Germline V gene data show CDR1 as LNHDA and CDR2 as SQIVND (reference sequence). CDR3 in amino acids: CATHGSRESNQPQHF. As DNA, the CDR3 is TGTGCCACCCATGGGAGCAGGGAAAGCAATCAGCCCCAGCATTTT.

The chain carries TRBV9 and TRBJ2-7; 9 positions agree with TRBD1. The CDR3 extends over 14 amino acids. From germline, CDR1 is SGDLS and CDR2 YYNGEE. V was pared by 3 bases and J by 2 bases, with 3 bases of the junction left unmatched. CDR3 coding DNA: TGTGCCAGCAGCGCCCGGGACAGGGCCTACGAGCAGTACTTC. Translation: CASSARDRAYEQYF. The variable domain in full, with the rest retrieved from reference TRBV9 and TRBJ2-7, is DSGVTQTPKHLITATGQRVTLRCSPRSGDLSVYWYQQSLDQGLQFLIQYYNGEERAKGNILERFSAQQFPDLHSELNLSSLELGDSALYFCASSARDRAYEQYFGPGTRLTVT.

The rearrangement joins TRBV27 to TRBJ1-2; TRBD1 is a possible D gene (6 bases). Germline CDR1 and CDR2: MNHEY and SMNVEV (reference sequence). The V end lost 5 bases, the J end lost 8 bases, and 12 bases lay between the germline ends. This CDR3 is 12 amino acids long. The CDR3 sequence is CASSQGWGGYTF. In DNA form, the CDR3 reads TGTGCCAGCAGTCAGGGGTGGGGAGGCTACACCTTC.

This clone was seen a few times. The chain combines TRBV6-5 with TRBJ1-1, with 7 nucleotides matching TRBD1. The germline gives CDR1 MNHEY, CDR2 SVGAGI. There are 13 residues in the CDR3. The V gene end was trimmed by 2 bases and the J gene end by 3 bases; junction bases not matched to a gene: 0. This chain's CDR3 is CASSYGTDTEAFF. CDR3 DNA: TGTGCCAGCAGTTACGGGACAGACACTGAAGCTTTCTTT.

The chain is built from TRBV11-2 and TRBJ1-1, with D hard to call. CDR1 is SGHAT, CDR2 FQNNGV, per germline. This CDR3 is built from 12 residues. V was shortened by 4 bases and J by 1 base, with 4 bases between the two germline ends. For the CDR3, the DNA is TGTGCCAGCAGCTGGCGGAACACTGAAGCTTTCTTT. This translates into CASSWRNTEAFF.

In DNA form, the CDR3 reads TGTGCCAGCAGTTTCCTACCCGGGATTGAAGCTTTCTTT. This gives the protein CASSFLPGIEAFF. This chain uses TRBV11-3 with TRBJ1-1, with D uncertain. Germline loops: CDR1 SGHNT, CDR2 YENEEA. V lost 6 bases, J lost 7 bases, and 15 bases lay in between. CDR3 length: 13 amino acids. Drawing the rest from reference TRBV11-3 and TRBJ1-1, the complete variable domain is EAGVVQSPRYKIIEKKQPVAFWCNPISGHNTLYWYLQNLGQGPELLIRYENEEAVDDSQLPKDRFSAERLKGVDSTLKIQPAELGDSAVYLCASSFLPGIEAFFGQGTRLTVV.

The genes are TRBV30 and TRBJ2-7, with D possibly TRBD1 on 6 matching bases. Between the trimmed V and J ends, which lost 5 bases and 4 bases, there was a span of 12 bases. The CDR3 is 12 amino acids. The V gene's germline CDR1 is GTSNPN and CDR2 SVGIG (reference sequence). In DNA form, the CDR3 reads TGTGCCTGGGACCAGGGGTCTTACGAGCAGTACTTC. Translating gives CAWDQGSYEQYF.

This chain's CDR3 is CAIATSVYDEQYF. The CDR3 DNA follows: TGTGCTATCGCGACTAGCGTCTACGACGAGCAGTACTTC. The J gene is TRBJ2-7, the V gene TRBV7-7; 8 bases fit TRBD2. Germline CDR1 is SSHAT and CDR2 is FNYEAQ (reference sequence). The length of the CDR3 is 13 residues.